These 31 T cell receptor beta chains came from one sample sequenced in a study of T-cell memory formation after mild COVID-19. One entry per CDR3 protein, called by TCRdb with MiXCR from the 5' RACE reads. The table shows hundreds of thousands of distinct CDR3 sequences, with 18% occurring only once. The sequencing sample was made of PBMCs or a T cell subset sorted from them (not recorded which). The receptors here all came from an adult woman who had mild COVID-19 (a few samples of this study predate the infection). Cell type and time point are not known.

The chain carries TRBV6-5 and TRBJ2-7, with 10 bases fitting TRBD1. V was clipped by 10 bases and J by 5 bases; unmatched bases: 8. Germline CDR1 is MNHEY and CDR2 is SVGAGI. This CDR3 has 13 amino acids. The CDR3 nucleotides are TGTGCCACCCGATCGGACAGGGGGGACGAGCAGTACTTC. Protein product: CATRSDRGDEQYF.

This clonotype has a handful of counts. The CDR3 nucleotides read TGTGCCAGCTTGGGGGCTGAATGGAACACTGAAGCTTTCTTT. It yields the protein CASLGAEWNTEAFF. V is TRBV7-3 and J is TRBJ1-1; possibly TRBD1 for D (6 bases). Germline V CDR1 and CDR2: SGHTA, FQGTGA. This CDR3 is 14 amino acids long. V dropped 8 bases and J dropped 1 base, with 14 bases sitting between them.

A few counts support this clonotype. The V and J genes are TRBV18 and TRBJ2-5, with D uncertain. This CDR3 comprises 13 residues. CDR1 is KGHSH and CDR2 is LQKENI in the germline V gene. The germline V and J ends were trimmed by 0 bases and 5 bases, with 7 bases remaining between them. CDR3 DNA sequence: TGTGCCAGCTCACCACCGGTGATGGAGACCCAGTACTTC. Amino acid sequence: CASSPPVMETQYF. The variable domain in full, completed from reference TRBV18 and TRBJ2-5, reads NAGVMQNPRHLVRRRGQEARLRCSPMKGHSHVYWYRQLPEEGLKFMVYLQKENIIDESGMPKERFSAEFPKEGPSILRIQQVVRGDSAAYFCASSPPVMETQYFGPGTRLLVL.

In this sample, this clonotype turned up a few times. The CDR3 loop is CASSLPSTEISYEQYF. The CDR3 DNA is TGTGCCAGCAGCTTACCCAGCACAGAAATCTCCTACGAGCAGTACTTC. The gene calls are TRBV7-2 and TRBJ2-7; D gene uncertain. This CDR3 region has 16 residues. The V and J ends lost 2 bases and 0 bases respectively, with 14 bases between them. Germline CDR1 reads SGHTA; CDR2 reads FQGNSA.

This clonotype was found many times. The chain uses TRBV5-1 and TRBJ2-2; 12 bases map to TRBD2. The CDR3 loop spans 15 amino acids. The V and J ends lost 3 bases and 7 bases, in that order; junction bases with no gene match: 4. Germline V CDR1 and CDR2: SGHRS, YFSETQ. As DNA, the CDR3 is TGCGCCAGCAGCTCGACTAGCGGGGGTCTCGGGGAGCTGTTTTTT. Translated: CASSSTSGGLGELFF.

The gene calls are TRBV10-3 and TRBJ2-1; D remains unclear. Trimming took 3 bases from V and 4 from J, leaving 4 bases between them. Germline lookup yields CDR1 ENHRY and CDR2 SYGVKD. The CDR3 extends over 12 amino acids. CDR3 loop: CAISDLYNEQFF. The CDR3 DNA follows: TGTGCCATCAGTGACTTATACAATGAGCAGTTCTTC.

The chain uses TRBV29-1 and TRBJ2-5, with D perhaps matching TRBD1 (6 bases). The V end was cut by 4 bases, the J end by 5 bases, with 11 bases between. There are 12 residues in the CDR3. Germline CDR1 SQVTM, CDR2 ANQGSEA. Written as DNA, the CDR3 is TGCAGCGTTGCAGGGGAGAGGGAGACCCAGTACTTC. This gives the protein CSVAGERETQYF.

A note on this clonotype: A much more abundant neighbour one base away suggests this may be a read error. This chain joins TRBV7-8 and TRBJ2-3; D perhaps matches TRBD1 (6 bases). The CDR3 spans 16 residues. The germline CDR1 and CDR2 sequences are SGHVS and FQNEAQ. The CDR3 DNA is TGTGTCAGCAGCTTAGCGCGGTCAAACACACAGGGTACGCAGTATTTT. This codes for CVSSLARSNTQGTQYF.

This clonotype occurred many times. CDR3 amino acids: CASIQTNGGGELFF. The CDR3 region has the DNA TGTGCCAGCATCCAAACGAACGGAGGTGGGGAGCTGTTTTTT. This chain uses TRBV7-9 with TRBJ2-2, with TRBD2 as a possible D gene (5 bases). The ends were cut back, 7 bases at V and 8 bases at J, with 17 bases in the middle. The CDR3 is made up of 14 amino acids. Germline V gene data show CDR1 as SEHNR and CDR2 as FQNEAQ (reference sequence).

This clonotype was picked up a small number of times. CDR3 protein: CASSQDPVAGRSYEQYF. CDR3 nucleotide sequence: TGCGCCAGCAGCCAAGATCCCGTGGCGGGGCGCTCCTACGAGCAGTACTTC. The chain links TRBV4-1 to TRBJ2-7; tentative D call: TRBD2 (6 bases). The CDR3 spans 17 residues. The V end was cut by 0 bases, the J end by 0 bases, with 15 bases between. In germline, CDR1 is MGHRA, CDR2 YSYEKL.

A few counts support this clonotype. The CDR3 protein is CASSWDSYGYTF. The CDR3 nucleotides are TGTGCCAGCAGTTGGGACAGCTATGGCTACACCTTC. The rearrangement links TRBV6-2 or TRBV6-3 to TRBJ1-2; 7 bases line up with TRBD1. Losses at the gene ends were 4 bases for V and 4 bases for J; bases not matched to a gene: 0. From germline, CDR1 is MNHEY and CDR2 SVGEGT. This CDR3 is built from 12 residues.

This clonotype has a handful of counts. The V gene is TRBV7-9, the J gene TRBJ2-2; tentative D call: TRBD1 (6 bases). Between the trimmed V and J ends, which lost 0 bases and 3 bases, there was a span of 11 bases. Germline V CDR1 and CDR2: SEHNR, FQNEAQ (reference sequence). The CDR3 spans 16 residues. The CDR3 spells CASSLARGYDTGELFF. CDR3 DNA: TGTGCCAGCAGCTTAGCCAGGGGATATGACACCGGGGAGCTGTTTTTT. Full variable domain (remainder filled in from reference TRBV7-9 and TRBJ2-2): DTGVSQNPRHKITKRGQNVTFRCDPISEHNRLYWYRQTLGQGPEFLTYFQNEAQLEKSRLLSDRFSAERPKGSFSTLEIQRTEQGDSAMYLCASSLARGYDTGELFFGEGSRLTVL.

This sequence joins TRBV27 and TRBJ2-7; a possible D gene is TRBD2 (5 bases). This CDR3 has 16 amino acids. Germline assignment: CDR1 MNHEY and CDR2 SMNVEV (reference sequence). Trimming shortened V by 6 bases and J by 2 bases, and 20 bases separated the two germline ends. Here the CDR3 DNA reads TGTGCCAGCAGACCCTCCCTCCGGGATCACCCCTACGAGCAGTACTTC. It encodes CASRPSLRDHPYEQYF.

In its sample, this clonotype was seen a few times. This sequence joins TRBV11-2 and TRBJ2-6, with D hard to call. The CDR3 covers 13 residues. V was trimmed by 5 bases and J by 4 bases, leaving 6 bases between them. Germline V lookup: CDR1 SGHAT, CDR2 FQNNGV. The DNA for the CDR3 is TGTGCCAGCAGCCAGACCGGGGCCAACGTCCTGACTTTC. This sequence encodes CASSQTGANVLTF.

The CDR3 here is CASSLATPGYPTGKLFF. CDR3 sequence (DNA): TGTGCCAGCAGTTTAGCCACGCCGGGGTATCCAACCGGGAAACTGTTTTTT. The chain combines TRBV12-3 or TRBV12-4 with TRBJ1-4; D call uncertain. With 0 bases removed from V and 11 bases from J, the gap between germline ends came to 22 bases. The CDR3 covers 17 residues.

The chain employs TRBV25-1 and TRBJ2-7; D ambiguous. V was pared by 3 bases and J by 3 bases, with 18 bases between. Germline V gene sequence: CDR1 MGHDK, CDR2 SYGVNS. CDR3 size: 16 residues. The CDR3 region is CASSERAHRSDYEQYF. CDR3 nucleotide sequence: TGTGCCAGCAGTGAGCGTGCACACCGATCGGACTACGAGCAGTACTTC.

The rearrangement joins TRBV27 to TRBJ1-2; D not certain. Per germline, CDR1 MNHEY and CDR2 SMNVEV (reference sequence). The CDR3 is 13 residues long. The V end lost 6 bases, the J end lost 4 bases, and 12 bases lay between the germline ends. The CDR3, as DNA: TGTGCCAGCAGCGGCCGTCAGAGCTATGGCTACACCTTC. This codes for CASSGRQSYGYTF.

The chain links TRBV4-1 to TRBJ2-3; D not certain. Trimming removed 1 base from V and 5 bases from J, with 16 bases in between. Germline values: CDR1 MGHRA, CDR2 YSYEKL. The length of the CDR3 is 16 residues. The CDR3 DNA sequence: TGCGCCAGCAGCCAAGCCCCCTTCCCCAATGGAGATACGCAGTATTTT. This gives the protein CASSQAPFPNGDTQYF.

The table lists this clonotype with many counts. The V and J genes are TRBV4-3 and TRBJ2-7; D remains unclear. CDR3 length: 13 amino acids. The ends were cut back, 1 base at V and 4 bases at J, with 8 bases in the middle. Germline-derived CDR1 and CDR2 are LGHNA and YSLEER. The CDR3 reads CASSQGIEYEQYF. CDR3 nucleotide sequence: TGCGCCAGCAGCCAAGGTATAGAGTACGAGCAGTACTTC.

This clonotype was seen only a few times. The chain carries TRBV6-2 or TRBV6-3 and TRBJ1-1, with D possibly being TRBD1 (6 bases). The ends were cut back, 5 bases at V and 2 bases at J, with 15 bases in the middle. This CDR3 region has 15 residues. CDR1 and CDR2 (germline): MNHEY, SVGEGT. The CDR3 loop is CASSRPGTLNTEAFF. The CDR3 bases are TGTGCCAGCAGTCGCCCCGGGACACTCAACACTGAAGCTTTCTTT.

This clonotype was seen a few times. The chain couples TRBV6-1 to TRBJ2-3; weak D call: TRBD2 (6 bases). This CDR3 has 16 residues. Germline CDR1 and CDR2: MNHNS and SASEGT. Trimming took 1 base from V and 6 from J, leaving 17 bases between them. CDR3 sequence: CASSEVGLPPRDTQYF. DNA of the CDR3: TGTGCCAGCAGTGAAGTCGGACTACCACCCCGCGATACGCAGTATTTT.

This clonotype turned up a few times. This chain joins TRBV19 and TRBJ1-5; weak D call: TRBD1 (6 bases). CDR1 is LNHDA, CDR2 SQIVND, per germline (reference sequence). The germline V and J ends were trimmed by 7 bases and 6 bases, with 13 bases remaining between them. This CDR3 has 13 residues. CDR3 protein: CASNERGSQPQHF. The CDR3 nucleotides are TGTGCCAGTAATGAGAGGGGGAGTCAGCCCCAGCATTTT.

The rearrangement uses TRBV4-3 and TRBJ1-2; no clear D. The CDR3 totals 13 residues. Germline V CDR1 and CDR2: LGHNA, YSLEER. Trimming took off 4 bases at V and 1 base at J, with 7 bases between the two ends. The CDR3 DNA follows: TGCGCCAGCAGCCGCGGAGATAACTATGGCTACACCTTC. As protein: CASSRGDNYGYTF.

The gene calls are TRBV19 and TRBJ2-6; D possibly uses TRBD1 or TRBD2 (5 bases each). CDR3 length equals 17 residues. CDR1 is LNHDA and CDR2 is SQIVND in the germline V gene (reference sequence). V was trimmed by 4 bases and J by 0 bases, leaving 13 bases between them. CDR3 in DNA: TGTGCCAGTAGTACCCCGGGACGTTTCTCTGGGGCCAACGTCCTGACTTTC. Its protein product is CASSTPGRFSGANVLTF.

The genes are TRBV7-9 and TRBJ1-1; possibly TRBD1 for D (5 bases). Per germline, CDR1 SEHNR and CDR2 FQNEAQ (reference sequence). This CDR3 has 13 residues. V lost 5 bases, J lost 6 bases, and 13 bases lay in between. The CDR3 spells CASSLRVGAEAFF. The CDR3 nucleotides read TGTGCCAGCAGCCTCCGGGTGGGGGCTGAAGCTTTCTTT.

The chain carries TRBV7-6 and TRBJ2-5; D is possibly TRBD1 (6 bases). The CDR3 has 15 residues. The V gene's germline CDR1 is SGHVS and CDR2 FNYEAQ. V was trimmed by 5 bases and J by 3 bases, leaving 16 bases between them. The CDR3 bases are TGTGCCAGCAGCACTAATGCAGGGGCGAAAGAGACCCAGTACTTC. This codes for CASSTNAGAKETQYF.

This clonotype has more than one count but fewer than ten. The germline gene is not matched at one end of the junction; a read error may be the cause. The chain uses TRBV7-3 and TRBJ2-2, with 11 bases lining up with TRBD2. Germline V gives CDR1 SGHTA, CDR2 FQGTGA. The CDR3 sequence is 14 residues long. CDR3 coding DNA: TGCGCCAGCAGCTTGACTAGCGGGGCCGGGGAGCTGTTTTTT. Translating it yields CASSLTSGAGELFF.

The chain uses TRBV6-1 and TRBJ2-3; the D call may be TRBD1 or TRBD2 (6 bases each). Per the germline V gene, CDR1 is MNHNS and CDR2 is SASEGT. The CDR3 runs 13 residues. The V and J ends lost 7 bases and 2 bases respectively, with 10 bases between them. Here the CDR3 reads CASKEGHTDTQYF. CDR3 in DNA: TGTGCCAGCAAGGAGGGACACACAGATACGCAGTATTTT.

V gene TRBV4-1 combines with J gene TRBJ2-3; D is unresolved. Trimming removed 2 bases from V and 5 bases from J, with 5 bases in between. The CDR3 is made up of 12 amino acids. Germline assignment: CDR1 MGHRA and CDR2 YSYEKL. CDR3 region: CASSQREDTQYF. CDR3 DNA: TGCGCCAGCAGCCAAAGGGAAGATACGCAGTATTTT.

The chain employs TRBV18 and TRBJ1-6; D may be TRBD1 (5 bases). Trimming shortened V by 3 bases and J by 7 bases, and 10 bases separated the two germline ends. CDR3 length: 14 amino acids. Germline CDR1 is KGHSH and CDR2 is LQKENI. The CDR3 coding sequence is TGTGCCAGCTCACCCGACAGCTCGAATTCACCCCTCCACTTT. Amino acids: CASSPDSSNSPLHF.

The chain couples TRBV4-2 to TRBJ2-2; 8 bases are a match to TRBD2. Trimming cost V 6 bases and J 0 bases; bases outside gene matches: 12. This CDR3 comprises 18 residues. CDR1 and CDR2 (germline): LGHNA, YNFKEQ. The CDR3 DNA reads as TGTGCCAGCAGACCCGGGACTAGGCAACTCGCGAACACCGGGGAGCTGTTTTTT. This codes for CASRPGTRQLANTGELFF.